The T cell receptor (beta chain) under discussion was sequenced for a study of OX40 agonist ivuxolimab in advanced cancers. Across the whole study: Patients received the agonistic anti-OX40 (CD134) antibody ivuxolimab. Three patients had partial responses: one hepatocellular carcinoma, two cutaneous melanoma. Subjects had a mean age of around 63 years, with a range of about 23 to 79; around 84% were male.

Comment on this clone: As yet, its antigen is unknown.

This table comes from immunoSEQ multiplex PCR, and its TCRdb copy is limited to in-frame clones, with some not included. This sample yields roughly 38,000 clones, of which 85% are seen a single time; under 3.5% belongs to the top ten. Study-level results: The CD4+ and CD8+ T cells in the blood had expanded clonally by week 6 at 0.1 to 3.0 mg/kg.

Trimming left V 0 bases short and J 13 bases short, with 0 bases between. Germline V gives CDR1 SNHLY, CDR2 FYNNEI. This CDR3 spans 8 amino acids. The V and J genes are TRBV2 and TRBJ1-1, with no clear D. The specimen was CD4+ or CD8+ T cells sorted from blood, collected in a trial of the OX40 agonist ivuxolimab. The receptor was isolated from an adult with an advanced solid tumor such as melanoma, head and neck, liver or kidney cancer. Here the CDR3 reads CASSEAFF. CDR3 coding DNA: TGTGCCAGCAGTGAAGCTTTCTTT.